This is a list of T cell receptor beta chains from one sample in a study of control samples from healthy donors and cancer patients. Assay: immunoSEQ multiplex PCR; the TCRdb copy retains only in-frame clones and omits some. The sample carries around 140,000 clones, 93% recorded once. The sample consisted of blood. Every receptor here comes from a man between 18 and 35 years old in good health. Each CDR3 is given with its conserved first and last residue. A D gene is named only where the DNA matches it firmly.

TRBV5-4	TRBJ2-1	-	CASSLVGASYNEQFF	TGTGCCAGCAGCTTGGTGGGAGCTTCCTACAATGAGCAGTTCTTC
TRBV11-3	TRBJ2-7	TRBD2	CASSRTSGSYEQYF	TGTGCCAGCTCACGGACTAGCGGATCCTACGAGCAGTACTTC
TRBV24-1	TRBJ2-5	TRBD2	CATWGGRAGETQYF	TGTGCCACGTGGGGGGGTAGGGCAGGGGAGACCCAGTACTTC
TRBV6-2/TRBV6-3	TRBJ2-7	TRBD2	CASSDRTSGSSYEQYF	TGTGCCAGCAGTGATCGGACTAGCGGGTCCTCCTACGAGCAGTACTTC
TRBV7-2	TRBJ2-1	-	CASSLVGVEQFF	TGTGCCAGCAGCTTAGTAGGGGTTGAGCAGTTCTTC
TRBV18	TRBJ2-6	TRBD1	CASSPRGTGGSGANVLTF	TGTGCCAGCTCACCACGTGGGACAGGGGGCTCTGGGGCCAACGTCCTGACTTTC
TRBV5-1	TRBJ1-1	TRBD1	CASSLLSGTGVGNTEAFF	TGCGCCAGCAGCCTCCTCTCCGGGACAGGTGTTGGGAACACTGAAGCTTTCTTT
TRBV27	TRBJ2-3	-	CASSLFSSLRADTQYF	TGTGCCAGCAGTTTATTTTCTAGCCTTAGGGCAGATACGCAGTATTTT
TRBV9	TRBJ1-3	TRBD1	CASSVDQGGGNTIYF	TGTGCCAGCAGCGTTGATCAGGGGGGCGGAAACACCATATATTTT
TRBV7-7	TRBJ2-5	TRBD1	CASSLIGTGGETQYF	TGTGCTAGCAGCTTAATAGGGACAGGGGGAGAGACCCAGTACTTC
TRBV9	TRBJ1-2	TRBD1	CASSLRWTGLAGYTF	TGTGCCAGCAGCCTTAGATGGACAGGGCTAGCTGGCTACACCTTC
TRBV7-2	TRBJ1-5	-	CASSLVDPLYQHF	TGTGCCAGCAGCTTAGTAGACCCCCTGTACCAGCATTTT